This TCR beta chain was retrieved from a study of cytomegalovirus exposure and HLA in healthy donors. General observations from the study: Confirmation in vitro established that three CMV-associated chains were specific for CMV antigens. Roughly 170 TCR beta chains were listed as cytomegalovirus-associated. Donor immune exposure was known only as CMV serostatus.

Remarks on this clone: Its antigen is still unknown.

V was shortened by 0 bases and J by 7 bases, with 7 bases between the two germline ends. CDR3 size: 13 residues. Germline CDR1 reads MGHRA; CDR2 reads YSYEKL. The PCR made use of 60 Vbeta and 13 Jbeta primers. Generated by immunoSEQ multiplex PCR, the TCRdb table keeps only in-frame clones and is missing some. The sample holds about 140,000 clones; 77% are singletons and the top ten take 1.5% to 2%. Sequencing was carried out using PBMCs. The V call is TRBV4-1, the J call TRBJ2-4; D unclear. This clonotype was obtained from a female donor in good health and CMV-seronegative. This CDR3 is CASSQDTGNIQYF. As DNA, the CDR3 is TGCGCCAGCAGCCAAGACACTGGTAACATTCAGTACTTC.